The 3 T cell receptor beta chains reported below all come from one sample, sequenced in a study of blood T cell repertoires in COVID-19. Method: immunoSEQ multiplex PCR; TCRdb's copy keeps in-frame clones and lacks some. The table records about 250,000 clones, about 87% of them present only once. What was sequenced was peripheral blood. Source of these receptors: a woman younger than 45 with COVID-19, enrolled during active disease.

The sample holds a few counts of this clone. V and J are TRBV29-1 and TRBJ2-1, with TRBD1 identical over 10 bases. The CDR3 spans 17 residues. Germline assignment: CDR1 SQVTM and CDR2 ANQGSEA. Trimming removed 2 bases from V and 2 bases from J; junction bases left unmatched: 9. The CDR3 spells CSVETPQDRGPYNEQFF. The CDR3 nucleotides read TGCAGCGTTGAAACCCCTCAAGACAGGGGGCCCTACAATGAGCAGTTCTTC.

This chain connects TRBV19 to TRBJ2-7, with D tentatively TRBD1 (5 bases). The germline V and J ends were trimmed by 6 bases and 5 bases, with 17 bases remaining between them. The germline V gene encodes CDR1 LNHDA and CDR2 SQIVND (reference sequence). This CDR3 comprises 14 residues. The CDR3 DNA reads TGTGCCAGTAGGACCCTTGGGGCCATCAACGAGCAGTACTTC. Residues: CASRTLGAINEQYF.

V usage is TRBV30 and J usage is TRBJ2-6; D gene uncertain. Looked up from germline, CDR1 is GTSNPN and CDR2 is SVGIG (reference sequence). Between the trimmed V and J ends, which lost 1 base and 1 base, there was a span of 5 bases. The CDR3 is 14 residues long. The CDR3 bases are TGTGCCTGGAGTGGAGAGTCTGGGGCCAACGTCCTGACTTTC. It is translated as CAWSGESGANVLTF. Full variable domain (rest looked up from reference TRBV30 and TRBJ2-6): SQTIHQWPATLVQPVGSPLSLECTVEGTSNPNLYWYRQAAGRGLQLLFYSVGIGQISSEVPQNLSASRPQDRQFILSSKKLLLSDSGFYLCAWSGESGANVLTFGAGSRLTVL.